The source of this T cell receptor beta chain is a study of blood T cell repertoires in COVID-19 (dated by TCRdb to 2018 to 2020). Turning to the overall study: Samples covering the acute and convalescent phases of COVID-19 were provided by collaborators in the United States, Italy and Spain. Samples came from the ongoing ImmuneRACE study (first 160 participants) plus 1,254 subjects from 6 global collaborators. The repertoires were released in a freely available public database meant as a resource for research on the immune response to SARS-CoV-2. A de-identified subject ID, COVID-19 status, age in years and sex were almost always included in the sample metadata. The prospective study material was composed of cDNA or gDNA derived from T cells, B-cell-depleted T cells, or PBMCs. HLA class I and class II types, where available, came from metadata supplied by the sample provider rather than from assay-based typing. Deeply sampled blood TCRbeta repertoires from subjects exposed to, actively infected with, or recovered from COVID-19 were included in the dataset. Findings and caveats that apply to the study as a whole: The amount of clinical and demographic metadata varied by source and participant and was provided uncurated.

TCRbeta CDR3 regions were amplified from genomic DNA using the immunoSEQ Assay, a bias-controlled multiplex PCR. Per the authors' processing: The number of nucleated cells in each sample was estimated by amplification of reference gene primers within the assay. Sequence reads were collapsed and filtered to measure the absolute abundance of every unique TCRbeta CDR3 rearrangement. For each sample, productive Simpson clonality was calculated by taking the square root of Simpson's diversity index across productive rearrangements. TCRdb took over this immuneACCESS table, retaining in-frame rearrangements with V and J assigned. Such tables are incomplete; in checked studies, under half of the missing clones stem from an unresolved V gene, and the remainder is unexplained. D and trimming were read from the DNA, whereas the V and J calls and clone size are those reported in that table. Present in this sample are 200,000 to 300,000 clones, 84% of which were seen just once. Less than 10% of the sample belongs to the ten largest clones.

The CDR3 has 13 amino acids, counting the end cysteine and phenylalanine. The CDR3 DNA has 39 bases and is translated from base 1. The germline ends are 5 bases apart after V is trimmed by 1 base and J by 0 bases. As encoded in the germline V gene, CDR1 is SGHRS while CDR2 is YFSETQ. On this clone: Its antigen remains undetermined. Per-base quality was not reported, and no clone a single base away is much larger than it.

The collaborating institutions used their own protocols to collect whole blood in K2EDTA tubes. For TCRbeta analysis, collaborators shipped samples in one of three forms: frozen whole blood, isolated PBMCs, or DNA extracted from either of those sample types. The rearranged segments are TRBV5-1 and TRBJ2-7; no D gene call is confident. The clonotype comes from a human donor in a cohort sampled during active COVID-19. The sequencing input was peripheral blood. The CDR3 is CASSLTNSYEQYF. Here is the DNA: TGCGCCAGCAGCTTGACAAACTCCTACGAGCAGTACTTC.